Below are 2 T cell receptor beta chains sequenced from a single sample in a study of beta chain features in type 1 diabetes. Study-wide results and limits: The study found moderately but significantly shorter TCRB CDR3s in all four CD4+ subsets of Type 1 diabetes patients.

The antigens these receptors bind are not known. As every portion of the isolated RNA was reverse transcribed, the sequencing read expressed TCRB transcripts. Assay used: immunoSEQ multiplex PCR; TCRdb lists only in-frame clones, some missing. This sample has some 44,000 clones, with over 60% found just once. The sequencing input was Tregs from blood. The receptors were sampled from a woman between 18 and 29 years old with type 1 diabetes.

This chain links TRBV5-1 with TRBJ1-4, with 7 positions matching TRBD1. CDR3 length equals 14 residues. Trimming cost V 6 bases and J 4 bases; bases outside gene matches: 6. Germline V CDR1 and CDR2: SGHRS, YFSETQ. The CDR3 here is CASKGTDFNEKLFF. CDR3 coding DNA: TGCGCCAGCAAAGGGACAGACTTTAATGAAAAACTGTTTTTT.

This clone was recorded once. V gene TRBV25-1 combines with J gene TRBJ2-6, with D possibly being TRBD1 (6 bases). The CDR3 runs to 16 residues. The V gene lost 4 bases and the J gene lost 0 bases, with 10 bases spanning the gap. Germline V gene lookup returns CDR1 MGHDK and CDR2 SYGVNS. CDR3 protein: CASSGTGYSGANVLTF. CDR3 in DNA: TGTGCCAGCAGTGGTACAGGGTACTCTGGGGCCAACGTCCTGACTTTC.